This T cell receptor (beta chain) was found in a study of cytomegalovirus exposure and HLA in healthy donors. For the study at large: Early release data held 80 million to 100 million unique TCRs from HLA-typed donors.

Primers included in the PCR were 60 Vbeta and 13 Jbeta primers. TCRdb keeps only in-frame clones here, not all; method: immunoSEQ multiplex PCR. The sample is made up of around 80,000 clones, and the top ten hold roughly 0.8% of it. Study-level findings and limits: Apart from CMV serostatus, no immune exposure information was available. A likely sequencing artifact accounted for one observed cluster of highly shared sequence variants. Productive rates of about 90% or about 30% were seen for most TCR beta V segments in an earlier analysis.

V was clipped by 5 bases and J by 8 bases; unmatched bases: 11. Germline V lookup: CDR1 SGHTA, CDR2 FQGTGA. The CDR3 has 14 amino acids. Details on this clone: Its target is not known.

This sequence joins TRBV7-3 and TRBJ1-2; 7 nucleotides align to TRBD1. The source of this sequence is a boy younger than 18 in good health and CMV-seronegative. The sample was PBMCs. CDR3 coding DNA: TGTGCCAGCAGCAAGAGACAGGGTCTTGACGGCTACACCTTC. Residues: CASSKRQGLDGYTF.